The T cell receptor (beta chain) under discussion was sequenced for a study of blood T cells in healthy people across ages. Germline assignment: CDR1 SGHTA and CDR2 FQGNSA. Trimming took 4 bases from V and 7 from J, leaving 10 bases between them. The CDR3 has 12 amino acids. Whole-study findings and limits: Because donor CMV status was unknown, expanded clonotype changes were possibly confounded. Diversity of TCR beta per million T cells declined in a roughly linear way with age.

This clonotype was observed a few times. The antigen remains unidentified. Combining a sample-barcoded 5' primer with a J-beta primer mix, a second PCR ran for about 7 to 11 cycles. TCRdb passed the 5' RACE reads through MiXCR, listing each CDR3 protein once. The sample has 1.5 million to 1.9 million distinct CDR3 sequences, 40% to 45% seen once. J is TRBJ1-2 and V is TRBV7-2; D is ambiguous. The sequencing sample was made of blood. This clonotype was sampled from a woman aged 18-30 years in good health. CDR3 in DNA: TGTGCCAGCAGCTACACAGTTGGTGGCTACACCTTC. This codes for CASSYTVGGYTF.